This T cell receptor beta chain was recovered during a study of blood T cell repertoires in COVID-19. Study details: Samples taken during acute and convalescent COVID-19 were collected in the United States, Italy and Spain. Sample material is recorded as cDNA or gDNA derived from T cells, B-cell-depleted T cells, or PBMCs.

Trimming left V 6 bases short and J 3 bases short, with 11 bases between. This CDR3 has 14 residues. Per the germline V gene, CDR1 is MNHEY and CDR2 is SVGAGI. This clone was seen more than once but under ten times. In the source study's methods: The assay estimated nucleated cells by amplifying reference gene primers. Generated by immunoSEQ multiplex PCR, the TCRdb table keeps only in-frame clones and is missing some. The V and J calls and clone size are taken from that table; D and trimming were inferred from the DNA. The repertoire has fewer than 120,000 clones, less than 75% of them found once; the top ten carry 6% to 8%.

The rearrangement links TRBV6-5 to TRBJ1-4, with D tentatively TRBD1 (6 bases). This receptor was obtained from a woman aged 55-75 years with acute or convalescent COVID-19. Sequencing input: peripheral blood. The CDR3 sequence is CASRAPGANEKLFF. In DNA form, the CDR3 reads TGTGCCAGCAGGGCCCCAGGGGCTAATGAAAAACTGTTTTTT.